The 28 T cell receptor beta chains below were found in one sample sequenced in a study of blood T cell repertoires in COVID-19. Measured with immunoSEQ multiplex PCR; TCRdb has only the in-frame clones, and not every one. The table includes roughly 410,000 clones, around 87% detected once. The sample comprised peripheral blood. The receptors were gathered from an older woman with COVID-19, enrolled during active disease.

This clone was observed a few times. The rearrangement joins TRBV19 to TRBJ1-2, with D maybe TRBD1 (6 bases). The germline V gene encodes CDR1 LNHDA and CDR2 SQIVND (reference sequence). V was clipped by 1 base and J by 4 bases, with 10 bases between them. The CDR3 length is 14 residues. The CDR3 protein is CASSIVIGGYGYTF. CDR3 DNA: TGTGCCAGTAGTATAGTCATAGGGGGCTATGGCTACACCTTC.

The chain joins TRBV21-1 to TRBJ1-2; TRBD1 was called by the table and not checked on the DNA. TRBV21-1 is given as a pseudogene. This CDR3 has 16 residues. This chain's CDR3 is CASSKVAGQKDYGYTF. The CDR3 bases are TGTGCCAGCAGCAAAGTTGCAGGGCAAAAAGACTATGGCTACACCTTC.

The chain is built from TRBV7-8 and TRBJ2-7; 8 bases agree with TRBD1. CDR3 length: 15 residues. From germline, CDR1 is SGHVS and CDR2 FQNEAQ. V trimming: 3 bases; J trimming: 4 bases; junction bases outside the gene matches: 8. The CDR3 bases are TGTGCCAGCAGCTTTCGGGCAGGGGGCCGATACGAGCAGTACTTC. Amino acids: CASSFRAGGRYEQYF.

CDR3 sequence reads: CASSTGGTYGYTF. Here the CDR3 DNA reads TGTGCCAGTAGTACCGGGGGGACCTATGGCTACACCTTC. The V call is TRBV19, the J call TRBJ1-2, with D possibly TRBD1 on 5 matching bases. Trimming cost V 4 bases and J 4 bases, with 10 bases left between them. This CDR3 is built from 13 residues. In germline, CDR1 is LNHDA, CDR2 SQIVND (reference sequence). The whole variable domain, filled in from reference TRBV19 and TRBJ1-2, reads DGGITQSPKYLFRKEGQNVTLSCEQNLNHDAMYWYRQDPGQGLRLIYYSQIVNDFQKGDIAEGYSVSREKKESFPLTVTSAQKNPTAFYLCASSTGGTYGYTFGSGTRLTVV.

The gene calls are TRBV18 and TRBJ1-2, with TRBD1 as a possible D gene (6 bases). V dropped 0 bases and J dropped 8 bases, with 13 bases sitting between them. Germline V gene lookup returns CDR1 KGHSH and CDR2 LQKENI. The CDR3 contains 14 residues. CDR3 bases: TGTGCCAGCTCACCACCGCCCCAGGGGCGAGGCTACACCTTC. It translates to CASSPPPQGRGYTF.

The chain uses TRBV10-3 and TRBJ1-5; D might be TRBD1 (5 bases). The ends were cut back, 8 bases at V and 4 bases at J, with 9 bases in the middle. CDR1 ENHRY and CDR2 SYGVKD come from the germline V gene. CDR3 length: 12 amino acids. The CDR3 sequence: CAIGGVNQPQHF. CDR3 nucleotides: TGTGCCATCGGGGGGGTAAATCAGCCCCAGCATTTT.

The sample holds one count of this clone. This chain links TRBV3-1 (or the pseudogene TRBV3-2) with TRBJ1-3; D gene uncertain. Germline values: CDR1 LGHDT, CDR2 YNNKEL (reference sequence). CDR3 length: 18 amino acids. V lost 4 bases to trimming and J lost 0 bases, with 19 bases between them. CDR3 DNA: TGTGCCAGCAGCCCCGGGAGGGCCGACCTAATCTCTGGAAACACCATATATTTT. Translated: CASSPGRADLISGNTIYF.

The chain is built from TRBV6-5 and TRBJ1-5, with 9 positions matching TRBD1. Germline loops: CDR1 MNHEY, CDR2 SVGAGI. V lost 6 bases and J lost 5; bases outside the gene matches: 8. This CDR3 is 15 amino acids long. CDR3 residues: CASRHYRGLDQPQHF. CDR3 nucleotides: TGTGCCAGCAGACACTACAGGGGGCTCGATCAGCCCCAGCATTTT.

V usage is TRBV19 and J usage is TRBJ1-4; 12 nucleotides agree with TRBD1. This CDR3 comprises 23 residues. The germline CDR1 and CDR2 sequences are LNHDA and SQIVND (reference sequence). The ends lost 5 bases at V and 2 bases at J; junction bases unmatched: 24. CDR3 bases: TGTGCCAGTAGTCTCCGGGACAGGGGGCGCGCCCAAATCCGTACTTATACTAATGAAAAACTGTTTTTT. This gives the protein CASSLRDRGRAQIRTYTNEKLFF.

In DNA, the CDR3 is TGTGCCAGCAGTTTGAGCATTAATGAGCAGTTCTTC. Its translation: CASSLSINEQFF. This chain joins TRBV12-3 or TRBV12-4 and TRBJ2-1; no definite D call. V lost 3 bases and J lost 7, with 7 bases in between. The CDR3 runs to 12 residues.

In this sample, this clone turned up a few times. This rearrangement joins TRBV7-8 to TRBJ2-2, with TRBD1 matching over 7 bases. Germline V gene sequence: CDR1 SGHVS, CDR2 FQNEAQ. The CDR3 runs 17 residues. The V and J ends lost 3 bases and 5 bases, in that order; junction bases with no gene match: 12. The CDR3 DNA is TGTGCCAGCAGCTTTCGAGGGGGCGCCGAGGGGACCGGGGAGCTGTTTTTT. This encodes CASSFRGGAEGTGELFF.

This clone was observed once. The CDR3 spells CASSLAGFNYGYTF. Written as DNA, the CDR3 is TGTGCCAGCAGCTTGGCGGGGTTCAACTATGGCTACACCTTC. The chain joins TRBV7-8 to TRBJ1-2; D remains unclear. V gave up 3 bases and J gave up 2 bases, with 10 bases separating them. Per the germline V gene, CDR1 is SGHVS and CDR2 is FQNEAQ. This CDR3 comprises 14 residues. Complete variable domain (other parts from reference TRBV7-8 and TRBJ1-2): GAGVSQSPRYKVAKRGQDVALRCDPISGHVSLFWYQQALGQGPEFLTYFQNEAQLDKSGLPSDRFFAERPEGSVSTLKIQRTQQEDSAVYLCASSLAGFNYGYTFGSGTRLTVV.

This sequence joins TRBV3-1 (or the pseudogene TRBV3-2) and TRBJ2-7, with D unclear. Germline CDR1 reads LGHDT; CDR2 reads YNNKEL (reference sequence). Trimming pared 1 base from V and 3 bases from J, leaving 10 bases between. The CDR3 runs 14 residues. The CDR3 region is CASSQGQAHYEQYF. The CDR3 coding sequence is TGTGCCAGCAGCCAAGGGCAGGCCCACTACGAGCAGTACTTC.

This clone was counted between two and nine times. The chain combines TRBV4-1 with TRBJ1-4, with D hard to call. V shed 2 bases and J shed 7 bases, with 5 bases lying between them. The CDR3 loop spans 12 amino acids. Germline loops: CDR1 MGHRA, CDR2 YSYEKL. The CDR3 DNA sequence: TGCGCCAGCAGCCAACGAGGTGAAAAACTGTTTTTT. Protein: CASSQRGEKLFF.

A single count supports this clone. V gene TRBV4-1 combines with J gene TRBJ1-1; TRBD1 aligns across 7 bases. Trimming at V came to 5 bases and at J to 5 bases, leaving 5 bases not matched to a gene. The germline V gene has CDR1 MGHRA and CDR2 YSYEKL. CDR3 length equals 13 residues. CDR3: CASSYDRVTEAFF. For the CDR3, the DNA is TGCGCCAGCAGCTATGACAGGGTAACTGAAGCTTTCTTT.

This chain joins TRBV6-5 and TRBJ2-3, with 7 bases fitting TRBD2. The germline CDR1 and CDR2 sequences are MNHEY and SVGAGI. With V trimmed by 2 bases and J by 3 bases, 8 bases remained unmatched. The CDR3 covers 16 residues. The CDR3 bases are TGTGCCAGCAGTTACCGGGGAGGGCTGGGAACAGATACGCAGTATTTT. This translates into CASSYRGGLGTDTQYF.

The rearrangement joins TRBV2 to TRBJ1-2, with a tentative D call TRBD1 (5 bases). The CDR3 runs 14 residues. Germline V gene sequence: CDR1 SNHLY, CDR2 FYNNEI. Trimming left V 8 bases short and J 8 bases short, with 21 bases between. CDR3 sequence (DNA): TGTGCCAGCCATTCGGACACTACTTATCCGGGCTACACCTTC. Encoded protein: CASHSDTTYPGYTF.

This chain links TRBV28 with TRBJ1-1; 9 bases agree with TRBD1. V was clipped by 5 bases and J by 5 bases; unmatched bases: 6. The CDR3 length is 14 residues. Germline CDR1 and CDR2: MDHEN and SYDVKM. CDR3 residues: CASSTTTGGTEAFF. CDR3 DNA sequence: TGTGCCAGCAGTACCACGACAGGGGGGACTGAAGCTTTCTTT.

This clone was seen ten or more times. The V and J genes are TRBV10-3 and TRBJ1-6, with D unresolved. V was clipped by 6 bases and J by 5 bases, with 11 bases between them. There are 14 residues in the CDR3. From germline, CDR1 is ENHRY and CDR2 SYGVKD. The CDR3 protein is CAIRALADNSPLHF. The CDR3 DNA reads as TGTGCCATCAGGGCCCTGGCCGATAATTCACCCCTCCACTTT.

The gene calls are TRBV19 and TRBJ1-2; possible D gene TRBD1, 5 bases. The V gene's germline CDR1 is LNHDA and CDR2 SQIVND (reference sequence). V was clipped by 3 bases and J by 4 bases, with 12 bases between them. CDR3 length equals 14 residues. In nucleotides, the CDR3 is TGTGCCAGTAGTATCCCGGGGGGGATCTATGGCTACACCTTC. The encoded protein is CASSIPGGIYGYTF.

This sequence joins TRBV9 and TRBJ2-5; 11 bases agree with TRBD2. This CDR3 has 16 residues. V shed 0 bases, J shed 7 bases, and the junction held 8 bases outside the gene matches. Germline V gene sequence: CDR1 SGDLS, CDR2 YYNGEE. The CDR3, as DNA: TGTGCCAGCAGCGTAGGGGCTAGCGGGGGGTCAACGACCCAGTACTTC. Protein product: CASSVGASGGSTTQYF.

The chain recombines TRBV5-1 with TRBJ1-1, with 7 bases identical to TRBD1. The CDR3 loop spans 17 amino acids. From germline, CDR1 is SGHRS and CDR2 YFSETQ. V shed 4 bases, J shed 1 base, and the junction held 13 bases outside the gene matches. As DNA, the CDR3 is TGCGCCAGCAGCCGAACGGACAGGAATTTTGCGAACACTGAAGCTTTCTTT. Translated: CASSRTDRNFANTEAFF.

The gene calls are TRBV5-1 and TRBJ2-2; weak D call: TRBD1 (5 bases). CDR1 is SGHRS and CDR2 is YFSETQ in the germline V gene. Trimming took 1 base from V and 2 from J, leaving 9 bases between them. The CDR3 contains 15 residues. The CDR3 loop reads CASSLSGANTGELFF. CDR3 nucleotide sequence: TGCGCCAGCAGCTTGAGTGGGGCTAACACCGGGGAGCTGTTTTTT.

J is TRBJ1-5 and V is TRBV29-1; perhaps TRBD1 as D (6 bases). Germline CDR1 is SQVTM and CDR2 is ANQGSEA. This CDR3 spans 12 amino acids. V was clipped by 4 bases and J by 7 bases, with 11 bases between them. This CDR3 reads CSVGGPGQPQHF. The CDR3, as DNA: TGCAGCGTTGGGGGGCCGGGCCAGCCCCAGCATTTT.

The CDR3 DNA reads as TGTGCCAGCAGCCGGACACGCACAGATACGCAGTATTTT. It is translated as CASSRTRTDTQYF. The chain links TRBV12-3 or TRBV12-4 to TRBJ2-3, with a tentative D call TRBD1 (5 bases). There are 13 residues in the CDR3. Trimming removed 6 bases from V and 1 base from J, with 8 bases in between.

The chain uses TRBV7-9 and TRBJ2-1, with D perhaps matching TRBD2 (5 bases). From germline, CDR1 is SEHNR and CDR2 FQNEAQ (reference sequence). V shed 3 bases and J shed 7 bases, with 19 bases lying between them. The CDR3 consists of 16 residues. CDR3 bases: TGTGCCAGCAGCTTCAATACCGGACTCTCTTCGAATGAGCAGTTCTTC. Encoded protein: CASSFNTGLSSNEQFF.

This clone was seen only a few times. The chain links TRBV2 to TRBJ1-1; TRBD1 matches 7 bases. Germline assignment: CDR1 SNHLY and CDR2 FYNNEI. V gave up 5 bases and J gave up 9 bases; unmatched junction bases: 3. The CDR3 totals 11 residues. This CDR3 is CASSPQGKAFF. CDR3 coding DNA: TGTGCCAGCAGTCCACAGGGGAAAGCTTTCTTT.

A single count supports this clone. V and J are TRBV19 and TRBJ2-5; the match to TRBD1 covers 12 bases. The CDR3 runs to 19 residues. J gave up 6 bases and V 2 bases, and 16 bases lay outside the gene matches. Germline V gene sequence: CDR1 LNHDA, CDR2 SQIVND (reference sequence). The CDR3 region has the DNA TGTGCCAGTAGTATATCTTTCGGGGGGACAGGGGGCGCGATAAAGACCCAGTACTTC. Its protein is CASSISFGGTGGAIKTQYF. The full variable domain, rest sourced from reference TRBV19 and TRBJ2-5, is DGGITQSPKYLFRKEGQNVTLSCEQNLNHDAMYWYRQDPGQGLRLIYYSQIVNDFQKGDIAEGYSVSREKKESFPLTVTSAQKNPTAFYLCASSISFGGTGGAIKTQYFGPGTRLLVL.